This T cell receptor (beta chain) comes out of a study of cytomegalovirus exposure and HLA in healthy donors. About the research overall: Unique TCR beta sequences numbering some 110 million came from 150 million to 200 million T cells in an earlier analysis. The study, taken as a whole, reports: Reportedly, HLA-A and HLA-B alleles of most subjects were accurately predicted from TCR beta. Sequencing artifact likely explains a cluster of highly shared sequence variants.

Vbeta (60) and Jbeta (13) primers were used in the PCR. The data were produced by immunoSEQ multiplex PCR, yet TCRdb's version contains in-frame clones alone and is incomplete. The table includes about 190,000 clones, 70% to 75% detected once. Per the germline V gene, CDR1 is KGHSH and CDR2 is LQKENI. With V trimmed by 3 bases and J by 7 bases, 5 bases remained unmatched. The CDR3 runs to 15 residues. This clone was counted a few times. The antigen is undetermined. Input material: PBMCs. The receptor was derived from a woman aged 25 to 39 in good health and CMV-seropositive. The chain carries TRBV18 and TRBJ2-2, with TRBD2 identical over 10 bases. The CDR3 region has the DNA TGTGCCAGCTCACCCGGGACTAGCGAAAGCGGGGAGCTGTTTTTT. This codes for CASSPGTSESGELFF.